What follows are 2 T cell receptor beta chains derived from one specimen sequenced in a study of cytomegalovirus exposure and HLA in healthy donors. This PCR relied on a set of 60 Vbeta primers and 13 Jbeta primers. Clones were sequenced by immunoSEQ multiplex PCR, and TCRdb holds only the in-frame ones, with some missing. Of over 70,000 clones in the sample, 70% to 80% were seen once. Sequenced input: PBMCs. The source is a man between 50 and 59 years old in good health and CMV-seropositive.

The genes are TRBV7-9 and TRBJ2-1, with 7 bases lining up with TRBD1. Germline V gene data show CDR1 as SEHNR and CDR2 as FQNEAQ (reference sequence). Germline trimming cut 5 bases from V and 7 bases from J; bases unmatched to any gene: 8. This CDR3 region has 14 residues. The CDR3 DNA is TGTGCCAGCAGCCACTGGACAGGCGGGAATGAGCAGTTCTTC. Encoded protein: CASSHWTGGNEQFF.

The CDR3 nucleotides are TGTGCCAGCAGTGACTCGATACCGACAGGGGGTTCCTACAATGAGCAGTTCTTC. Encoded protein: CASSDSIPTGGSYNEQFF. The chain has TRBV6-4 and TRBJ2-1; 9 bases line up with TRBD1. CDR1 is MRHNA, CDR2 SNTAGT, per germline. The CDR3 contains 18 residues. The junction had 7 bases not matched to a gene; V was cut back by 0 bases and J by 1 base.